This T cell receptor (beta chain) was documented in a study of cytomegalovirus exposure and HLA in healthy donors. Regarding the study as a whole: Researchers reportedly found TCR beta sequences accurately predicted most subjects' HLA-A and HLA-B alleles. A later analysis linked a missense DCLRE1C variant to TCR beta V- and J-gene trimming. HLA alleles showed associations with some 17,000 TCR beta sequences in a later analysis, at a 0.05 false discovery rate. It was assumed in the presence/absence analyses that sequencing depth was roughly uniform across donors.

Germline assignment: CDR1 MNHNY and CDR2 SVGAGI (reference sequence). The CDR3 spans 15 residues. Between the trimmed V and J ends, which lost 5 bases and 0 bases, there was a span of 13 bases. This clone occurred a few times. What it recognizes is unknown. Primers for the PCR totalled 60 Vbeta and 13 Jbeta. Method: immunoSEQ multiplex PCR; TCRdb's copy keeps in-frame clones and lacks some. The data contain some 180,000 clones, about 9% of them singletons. V gene TRBV6-6 combines with J gene TRBJ1-1; maybe TRBD1 (5 bases). The source is a woman aged 25 to 39 in good health and CMV-seropositive. Sequenced: PBMCs. In nucleotides, the CDR3 is TGTGCCAGCAGTCCAACCGGGGGGGTGAACACTGAAGCTTTCTTT. It encodes CASSPTGGVNTEAFF.